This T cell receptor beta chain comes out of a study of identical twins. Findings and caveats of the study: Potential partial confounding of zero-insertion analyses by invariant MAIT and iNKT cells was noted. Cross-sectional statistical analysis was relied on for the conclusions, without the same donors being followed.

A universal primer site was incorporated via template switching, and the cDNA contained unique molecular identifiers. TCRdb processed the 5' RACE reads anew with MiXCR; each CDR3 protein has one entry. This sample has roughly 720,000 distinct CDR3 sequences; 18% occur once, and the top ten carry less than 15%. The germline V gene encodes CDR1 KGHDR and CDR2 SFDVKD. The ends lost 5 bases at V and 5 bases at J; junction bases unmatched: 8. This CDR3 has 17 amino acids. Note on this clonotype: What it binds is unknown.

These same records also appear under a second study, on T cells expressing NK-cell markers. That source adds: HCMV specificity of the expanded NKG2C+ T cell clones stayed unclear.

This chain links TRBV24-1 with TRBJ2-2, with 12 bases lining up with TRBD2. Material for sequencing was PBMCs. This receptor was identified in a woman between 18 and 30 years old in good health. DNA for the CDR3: TGTGCCACCAGTGTTCGACTAGCGGGAGTTCGGACCGGGGAGCTGTTTTTT. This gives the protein CATSVRLAGVRTGELFF.